The 30 T cell receptor beta chains given below trace back to one sample, sequenced in a study of T cell responses to AZD1222 COVID-19 vaccine. Assay: immunoSEQ multiplex PCR; the TCRdb copy retains only in-frame clones and omits some. Among some 130,000 clones listed, over 90% were seen once. The sample in question was peripheral blood, obtained on day 0 of AZD1222 vaccination. The origin of the receptors is an adult in good health.

The V and J genes are TRBV6-5 and TRBJ2-7; D is uncertain. The CDR3 runs 14 residues. Trimming left V 6 bases short and J 7 bases short, with 19 bases between. In germline, CDR1 is MNHEY, CDR2 SVGAGI. CDR3 nucleotides: TGTGCCAGCAGCTCCGGGTCCCTGGGATTGGAGCAGTACTTC. Translating it yields CASSSGSLGLEQYF.

This chain uses TRBV7-9 with TRBJ1-1; no clear D gene. V was clipped by 5 bases and J by 1 base, with 5 bases between them. CDR1 and CDR2 from the germline V gene are SEHNR and FQNEAQ (reference sequence). The CDR3 sequence is 12 residues long. The chain's CDR3 is CASSPANTEAFF. For the CDR3, the DNA is TGTGCCAGCAGCCCGGCGAACACTGAAGCTTTCTTT.

The chain combines TRBV19 with TRBJ1-1; D is unresolved. Trimming pared 0 bases from V and 4 bases from J, leaving 12 bases between. CDR3 length: 15 residues. Germline V CDR1 and CDR2: LNHDA, SQIVND (reference sequence). The CDR3, as DNA: TGTGCCAGTAGTATAGATCCTCGGGCCGCCACTGAAGCTTTCTTT. Translated: CASSIDPRAATEAFF.

The chain combines TRBV5-4 with TRBJ2-7; no clear D gene. V was shortened by 0 bases and J by 5 bases, with 3 bases between the two germline ends. The germline V gene has CDR1 SGHNT and CDR2 YYREEE (reference sequence). The CDR3 totals 11 residues. CDR3 nucleotides: TGTGCCAGCAGCTTGGGTAACGAGCAGTACTTC. It codes for CASSLGNEQYF.

The rearrangement uses TRBV27 and TRBJ2-1, with 7 bases identical to TRBD2. The germline gives CDR1 MNHEY, CDR2 SMNVEV (reference sequence). The J segment lost 3 bases and the V segment lost 3 bases, leaving 2 bases of the junction unmatched. The CDR3 covers 14 residues. CDR3 sequence reads: CASSLRDYYNEQFF. In DNA, the CDR3 is TGTGCCAGCAGTTTGAGGGACTACTACAATGAGCAGTTCTTC.

The V call is TRBV5-1, the J call TRBJ2-3, with 7 bases fitting TRBD2. Germline CDR1 SGHRS, CDR2 YFSETQ. V was pared by 0 bases and J by 2 bases, with 3 bases of the junction left unmatched. The CDR3 loop spans 15 amino acids. CDR3 nucleotide sequence: TGCGCCAGCAGCTTGGAGCGGGGAGACACAGATACGCAGTATTTT. This sequence encodes CASSLERGDTDTQYF.

The genes are TRBV27 and TRBJ2-7, with 7 bases lining up with TRBD1. The germline V gene has CDR1 MNHEY and CDR2 SMNVEV (reference sequence). This CDR3 is 14 amino acids long. Trimming removed 5 bases from V and 3 bases from J; junction bases left unmatched: 7. The CDR3 region has the DNA TGTGCCAGCAGTACCGGGACAGACCTCTACGAGCAGTACTTC. This gives the protein CASSTGTDLYEQYF.

J is TRBJ2-5 and V is TRBV18, with TRBD2 as a possible D gene (6 bases). This CDR3 spans 14 amino acids. Trimming took off 7 bases at V and 5 bases at J, with 17 bases between the two ends. Germline assignment: CDR1 KGHSH and CDR2 LQKENI. For the CDR3, the DNA is TGTGCCAGCTTCCCACAAGGTGGAGGGGAGACCCAGTACTTC. It specifies CASFPQGGGETQYF.

This chain connects TRBV18 to TRBJ1-1, with D perhaps matching TRBD1 (6 bases). CDR1 and CDR2 (germline): KGHSH, LQKENI. There are 15 residues in the CDR3. Trimming took 4 bases from V and 1 from J, leaving 13 bases between them. The CDR3: CASSLGQPKNTEAFF. In nucleotides, the CDR3 is TGTGCCAGCTCACTAGGACAGCCAAAGAACACTGAAGCTTTCTTT.

The rearrangement joins TRBV6-5 to TRBJ1-5; possible D gene TRBD1, 5 bases. CDR1 MNHEY and CDR2 SVGAGI come from the germline V gene. This CDR3 has 15 amino acids. V shed 6 bases and J shed 0 bases, with 12 bases lying between them. CDR3 amino acids: CASRFAGNSNQPQHF. The CDR3 bases are TGTGCCAGCAGATTTGCAGGGAATAGCAATCAGCCCCAGCATTTT.

The chain joins TRBV2 to TRBJ1-2; D is undetermined. Germline V gene lookup returns CDR1 SNHLY and CDR2 FYNNEI. V was trimmed by 3 bases and J by 8 bases, leaving 13 bases between them. The CDR3 runs to 13 residues. This CDR3 is CASSDRGNEGYTF. DNA of the CDR3: TGTGCCAGCAGTGATCGAGGGAATGAGGGCTACACCTTC. The full variable domain, rest sourced from reference TRBV2 and TRBJ1-2, is EPEVTQTPSHQVTQMGQEVILRCVPISNHLYFYWYRQILGQKVEFLVSFYNNEISEKSEIFDDQFSVERPDGSNFTLKIRSTKLEDSAMYFCASSDRGNEGYTFGSGTRLTVV.

The V gene is TRBV5-1, the J gene TRBJ1-4; 7 bases map to TRBD1. The ends lost 1 base at V and 6 bases at J; junction bases unmatched: 3. This CDR3 spans 14 amino acids. CDR1 and CDR2 (germline): SGHRS, YFSETQ. This chain's CDR3 is CASSLWGTDEKLFF. The CDR3 bases are TGCGCCAGCAGCTTGTGGGGGACAGATGAAAAACTGTTTTTT.

The chain carries TRBV15 and TRBJ2-5; no definite D call. Trimming stripped 0 bases from V and 3 bases from J, with 11 bases between. The CDR3 spans 15 residues. The germline V gene encodes CDR1 LNHNV and CDR2 YYDKDF (reference sequence). The CDR3 spells CATSRDLTGEETQYF. The CDR3 DNA sequence: TGTGCCACCAGCAGAGATTTAACGGGTGAAGAGACCCAGTACTTC.

The chain recombines TRBV5-8 with TRBJ1-5; D ambiguous. This CDR3 has 17 amino acids. V was clipped by 5 bases and J by 0 bases, with 18 bases between them. Per the germline V gene, CDR1 is SGHTS and CDR2 is YDEGEE. The CDR3 here is CASRQPESRHSNQPQHF. The DNA of the CDR3 is TGTGCCAGCAGGCAACCCGAATCAAGGCATAGCAATCAGCCCCAGCATTTT.

This chain joins TRBV7-8 and TRBJ1-3; D may be TRBD1 (5 bases). Germline CDR1 and CDR2: SGHVS and FQNEAQ. Deletions cut 1 base from V and 0 bases from J, with 7 bases between. CDR3 length: 15 amino acids. The CDR3 here is CASSLGQNSGNTIYF. As DNA, the CDR3 is TGTGCCAGCAGCTTAGGACAGAACTCTGGAAACACCATATATTTT.

J is TRBJ1-6 and V is TRBV2; 11 nucleotides agree with TRBD1. The CDR3 is 15 residues long. The junction had 5 bases not matched to a gene; V was cut back by 6 bases and J by 7 bases. The germline gives CDR1 SNHLY, CDR2 FYNNEI. DNA of the CDR3: TGTGCCAGCAGCGGACAGGGGGCACGAAATTCACCCCTCCACTTT. Translating it yields CASSGQGARNSPLHF.

This chain joins TRBV6-1 and TRBJ1-2, with 7 bases matching TRBD1. V lost 2 bases and J lost 2; bases outside the gene matches: 5. Germline-derived CDR1 and CDR2 are MNHNS and SASEGT. There are 15 residues in the CDR3. The CDR3 protein is CASSETGTDNYGYTF. The DNA for the CDR3 is TGTGCCAGCAGTGAAACCGGGACAGACAACTATGGCTACACCTTC.

V usage is TRBV10-3 and J usage is TRBJ2-5; the D is unclear. V shed 0 bases and J shed 5 bases, with 4 bases lying between them. The CDR3 covers 12 residues. Germline V CDR1 and CDR2: ENHRY, SYGVKD. The CDR3 is CAISESRETQYF. The CDR3 DNA reads TGTGCCATCAGTGAGTCTAGGGAGACCCAGTACTTC.

This chain's CDR3 is CATSRGGQGLRGYTF. The DNA for the CDR3 is TGTGCCACCAGCAGAGGGGGACAGGGGTTACGTGGCTACACCTTC. V gene TRBV15 combines with J gene TRBJ1-2; 10 bases line up with TRBD1. The CDR3 consists of 15 residues. Germline V gene sequence: CDR1 LNHNV, CDR2 YYDKDF (reference sequence). Losses at the gene ends were 1 base for V and 7 bases for J; bases not matched to a gene: 6.

This clone showed up just once. The CDR3 nucleotides read TGTGCCAGCAGCTACCGGACAGGGGGCGTATCTGAAGCTTTCTTT. It codes for CASSYRTGGVSEAFF. The chain combines TRBV7-2 with TRBJ1-1, with 11 bases lining up with TRBD1. The CDR3 is 15 residues long. Germline lookup yields CDR1 SGHTA and CDR2 FQGNSA. Losses at the gene ends were 4 bases for V and 6 bases for J; bases not matched to a gene: 7.

This chain uses TRBV6-5 with TRBJ1-2; TRBD1 agrees at 9 bases. The CDR3 is 14 amino acids. In germline, CDR1 is MNHEY, CDR2 SVGAGI. Trimming at V came to 2 bases and at J to 7 bases, leaving 5 bases not matched to a gene. In DNA form, the CDR3 reads TGTGCCAGCAGTTACCAACAGGGGGCTGGTGGCTACACCTTC. This gives the protein CASSYQQGAGGYTF.

This chain links TRBV12-3 or TRBV12-4 with TRBJ1-2; a possible D gene is TRBD1 (6 bases). The CDR3 has 13 amino acids. V dropped 5 bases and J dropped 3 bases, with 10 bases sitting between them. CDR3 sequence (DNA): TGTGCCAGCAGTCCAGGGGTTTACTATGGCTACACCTTC. It is translated as CASSPGVYYGYTF.

This chain joins TRBV11-2 and TRBJ2-2; TRBD2 is a possible D gene (5 bases). From germline, CDR1 is SGHAT and CDR2 FQNNGV. Trimming stripped 5 bases from V and 0 bases from J, with 13 bases between. The length of the CDR3 is 16 residues. This chain's CDR3 is CASSPGGGSNTGELFF. CDR3 nucleotide sequence: TGTGCCAGCAGCCCAGGAGGCGGATCGAACACCGGGGAGCTGTTTTTT.

This rearrangement joins TRBV2 to TRBJ1-1; D is perhaps TRBD1 (6 bases). The length of the CDR3 is 15 residues. Trimming left V 0 bases short and J 6 bases short, with 14 bases between. CDR1 and CDR2 (germline): SNHLY, FYNNEI. The CDR3 sequence is CASSEAGGASSEAFF. The DNA for the CDR3 is TGTGCCAGCAGTGAAGCTGGGGGCGCATCATCTGAAGCTTTCTTT.

The chain joins TRBV19 to TRBJ1-6, with D perhaps TRBD1 (6 bases). Trimming stripped 6 bases from V and 6 bases from J, with 15 bases between. The V gene's germline CDR1 is LNHDA and CDR2 SQIVND (reference sequence). The CDR3 consists of 15 residues. This CDR3 is CASRLTGPGNSPLHF. In DNA form, the CDR3 reads TGTGCCAGTAGGCTAACAGGGCCTGGTAATTCACCCCTCCACTTT.

Of note for this clone: The sample carries other DNA sequences with the same CDR3. This chain links TRBV18 with TRBJ1-1; 8 nucleotides align to TRBD1. The CDR3 loop spans 13 amino acids. Per germline, CDR1 KGHSH and CDR2 LQKENI. V was clipped by 6 bases and J by 3 bases; unmatched bases: 3. The CDR3 DNA reads as TGTGCCAGCTCGACAGGGGAGGACACTGAAGCTTTCTTT. It specifies CASSTGEDTEAFF.

This clone was found a few times. This chain joins TRBV18 and TRBJ1-5, with TRBD1 matching 8 bases. Losses at the gene ends were 5 bases for V and 2 bases for J; bases not matched to a gene: 2. Germline CDR1 is KGHSH and CDR2 is LQKENI. The CDR3 has 14 amino acids. CDR3 DNA: TGTGCCAGCTCAGAGACAGGGGGCAATCAGCCCCAGCATTTT. Its protein is CASSETGGNQPQHF.

With regard to this clone: The same CDR3 also results from other DNA sequences found in this sample. The chain is built from TRBV5-1 and TRBJ1-5; TRBD1 might be the D (6 bases). This CDR3 is 13 amino acids long. Trimming took off 2 bases at V and 7 bases at J, with 10 bases between the two ends. Germline V gene data show CDR1 as SGHRS and CDR2 as YFSETQ. The CDR3 DNA reads TGCGCCAGCAGCTTAGCAGGGGACCAGCCCCAGCATTTT. Translation gives CASSLAGDQPQHF.

The J gene is TRBJ1-1, the V gene TRBV18; D gene uncertain. The CDR3 consists of 13 residues. Trimming took 3 bases from V and 4 from J, leaving 9 bases between them. Germline V gene data show CDR1 as KGHSH and CDR2 as LQKENI. The CDR3 reads CASSPGSSTEAFF. The CDR3 DNA sequence: TGTGCCAGCTCACCCGGCAGTAGCACTGAAGCTTTCTTT.

In DNA, the CDR3 is TGTGCCAGCAGTTTATCGGGAGCGGGGGGGATCGAGACCCAGTACTTC. Translating it yields CASSLSGAGGIETQYF. This chain uses TRBV27 with TRBJ2-5; TRBD2 matches at 10 bases. The V and J ends lost 0 bases and 5 bases, in that order; junction bases with no gene match: 6. Germline V gene sequence: CDR1 MNHEY, CDR2 SMNVEV (reference sequence). There are 16 residues in the CDR3.